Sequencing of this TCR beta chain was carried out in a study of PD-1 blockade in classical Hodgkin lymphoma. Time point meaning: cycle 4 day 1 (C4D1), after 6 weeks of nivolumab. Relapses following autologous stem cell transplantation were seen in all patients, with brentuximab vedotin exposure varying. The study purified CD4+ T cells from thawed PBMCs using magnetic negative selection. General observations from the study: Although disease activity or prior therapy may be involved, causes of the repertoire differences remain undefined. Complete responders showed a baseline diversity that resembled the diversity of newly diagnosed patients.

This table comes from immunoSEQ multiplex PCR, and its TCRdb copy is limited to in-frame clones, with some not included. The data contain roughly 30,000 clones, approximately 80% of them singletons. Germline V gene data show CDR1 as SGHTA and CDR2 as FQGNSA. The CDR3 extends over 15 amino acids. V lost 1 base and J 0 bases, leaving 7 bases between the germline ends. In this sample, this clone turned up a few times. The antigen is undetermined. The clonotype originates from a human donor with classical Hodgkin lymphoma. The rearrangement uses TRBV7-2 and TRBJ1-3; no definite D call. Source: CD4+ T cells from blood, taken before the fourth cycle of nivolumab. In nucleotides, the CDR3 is TGTGCCAGCAGCTTAGTTCCAGACTCTGGAAACACCATATATTTT. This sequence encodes CASSLVPDSGNTIYF.